This T cell receptor beta chain was observed in a study of breast tumors, draining lymph nodes, adjacent tissues. General study findings and limits: Data fit most tumor T cells coming from lymph node, expanding in tumor. The lymph node origin of tumor T cells was framed as consistent with a hypothesis, not demonstrated. Tumor repertoires ranked between lymph nodes and nontumor tissue in diversity, with V and J gene preferences.

Samples came from axillary lymph nodes draining the breast cancer. On this clonotype: Its specificity is unknown.

The J segment lost 0 bases and the V segment lost 4 bases, leaving 11 bases of the junction unmatched. Germline CDR1 SGDLS, CDR2 YYNGEE. This CDR3 has 18 amino acids. MiXCR, applied by TCRdb to the multiplex PCR reads, yields one record per CDR3 protein. This table has 200,000 to 300,000 distinct CDR3 sequences, 30% to 35% appearing once. The chain links TRBV9 to TRBJ2-3; 10 bases fit TRBD2. The sample was axillary lymph node tissue. The clonotype was recovered from a female donor with breast cancer. Some clones in this sample may be carry-over from other donors' samples. The CDR3 loop reads CASSPRTSGAASTDTQYF. CDR3 DNA sequence: TGTGCCAGCAGCCCCCGGACTAGCGGAGCCGCTAGCACAGATACGCAGTATTTT.